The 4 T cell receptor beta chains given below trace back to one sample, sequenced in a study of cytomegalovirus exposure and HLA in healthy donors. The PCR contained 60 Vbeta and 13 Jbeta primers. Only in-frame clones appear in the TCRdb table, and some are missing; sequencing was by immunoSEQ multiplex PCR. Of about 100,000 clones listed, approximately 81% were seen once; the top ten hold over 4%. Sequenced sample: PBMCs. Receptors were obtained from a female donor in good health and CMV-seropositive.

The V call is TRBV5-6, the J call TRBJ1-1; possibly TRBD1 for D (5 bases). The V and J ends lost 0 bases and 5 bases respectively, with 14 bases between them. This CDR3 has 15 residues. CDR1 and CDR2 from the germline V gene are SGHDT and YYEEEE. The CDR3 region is CASSLEAGRGTEAFF. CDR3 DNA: TGTGCCAGCAGCTTGGAGGCAGGACGGGGGACTGAAGCTTTCTTT.

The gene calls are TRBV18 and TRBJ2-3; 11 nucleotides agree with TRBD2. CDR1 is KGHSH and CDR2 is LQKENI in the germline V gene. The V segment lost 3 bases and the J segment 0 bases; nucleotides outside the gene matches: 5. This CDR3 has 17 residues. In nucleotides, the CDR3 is TGTGCCAGCTCACCTCGTAGCGGGGGGGTAAGCACAGATACGCAGTATTTT. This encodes CASSPRSGGVSTDTQYF. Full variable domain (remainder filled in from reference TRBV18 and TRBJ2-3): NAGVMQNPRHLVRRRGQEARLRCSPMKGHSHVYWYRQLPEEGLKFMVYLQKENIIDESGMPKERFSAEFPKEGPSILRIQQVVRGDSAAYFCASSPRSGGVSTDTQYFGPGTRLTVL.

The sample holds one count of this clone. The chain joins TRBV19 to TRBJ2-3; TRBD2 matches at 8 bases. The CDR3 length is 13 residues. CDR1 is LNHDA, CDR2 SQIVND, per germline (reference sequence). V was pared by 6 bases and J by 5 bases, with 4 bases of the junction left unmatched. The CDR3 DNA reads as TGTGCCAGTAGCCGGGGGGGAGGAGATACGCAGTATTTT. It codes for CASSRGGGDTQYF.

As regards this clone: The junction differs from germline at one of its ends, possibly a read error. The CDR3 sequence: CSSSYPGQTGNTIYF. Written as DNA, the CDR3 is TGTTCCAGCAGCTACCCGGGACAGACTGGAAACACCATATATTTT. The chain is built from TRBV7-9 and TRBJ1-3; 7 positions agree with TRBD1. The CDR3 has 15 residues. Germline-derived CDR1 and CDR2 are SEHNR and FQNEAQ (reference sequence).